The clone carrying this T cell receptor (beta chain) has only a few counts. Its antigen is not known. The CDR3 is 15 amino acids. Per germline, CDR1 SGHTA and CDR2 FQGNSA. Trimming pared 5 bases from V and 5 bases from J, leaving 16 bases between. Assay used: immunoSEQ multiplex PCR; TCRdb lists only in-frame clones, some missing. The sample records roughly 30,000 clones, about 71% being singletons. This specimen belongs to a study of STAT5B mutations in CD4+ large granular lymphocyte leukemia. For the study at large: Healthy donors showed HLA-associated enrichment of the CDR3 'QG' motif. Whole-study results and caveats: Compared with healthy controls (2/35), patient top clones favored TRBV06 (8/27). No patients shared main leukemic clonotypes, though about 26% appeared at low frequency elsewhere. CD4-sorted patient repertoires seemed more clonal than healthy CD4+ repertoires.

The sample consisted of CD4+ T cells from blood buffy coats. This clonotype originated in a human donor in good health. The chain links TRBV7-2 to TRBJ1-5, with no clear D. The CDR3 bases are TGTGCCAGCAGCACCAAGGGTCAGGACGATCAGCCCCAGCATTTT. Protein: CASSTKGQDDQPQHF.